The clone carrying this TCR beta chain showed up just a few times. A multiplex PCR was run with 60 Vbeta primers and 13 Jbeta primers. Assay: immunoSEQ multiplex PCR; the TCRdb copy retains only in-frame clones and omits some. The sample lists 150,000 to 200,000 clones, approximately 86% occurring once. This CDR3 is built from 13 residues. CDR1 and CDR2 (germline): MNHNS, SASEGT. J lost 6 bases, V lost 11 bases, and 6 bases had no gene match. The sample is drawn from a study of cytomegalovirus exposure and HLA in healthy donors. This sequence joins TRBV6-1 and TRBJ2-1; 11 positions agree with TRBD2. Sequencing input: PBMCs. The TCR was taken from a woman under 30 in good health and CMV-seronegative. CDR3 coding DNA: TGTGCCGTCACCGGGACTAGCGGCAATGAGCAGTTCTTC. This sequence encodes CAVTGTSGNEQFF.